The TCR beta chain described here comes from a study of spatial heterogeneity in lung cancer. To note about this clonotype: Its target is unknown.

The time point denotes: blood at routine non-recurrence follow-up after resection. Findings and caveats of the study: Ubiquitous expanded tumor TCRs were seen in blood more at resection than at follow-up.

Each molecule of TCR cDNA was tagged with one unique molecular identifier. TCRdb itself ran the 5' RACE reads through MiXCR, one entry per CDR3 protein. The data contain under 150,000 distinct CDR3 sequences, less than 14% of them singletons. The source of this sequence is a female donor with early-stage non-small cell lung cancer. Sequenced material: PBMCs, taken at follow-up.

CDR3 bases: TGTGCCACCAGCCAGGCGGGGGATACGCAGTATTTT. Translation: CATSQAGDTQYF. The genes are TRBV24-1 and TRBJ2-3; a weak D match, TRBD2 (6 bases). Looked up from germline, CDR1 is KGHDR and CDR2 is SFDVKD. CDR3 length equals 12 residues. V was trimmed by 7 bases and J by 6 bases, leaving 10 bases between them.